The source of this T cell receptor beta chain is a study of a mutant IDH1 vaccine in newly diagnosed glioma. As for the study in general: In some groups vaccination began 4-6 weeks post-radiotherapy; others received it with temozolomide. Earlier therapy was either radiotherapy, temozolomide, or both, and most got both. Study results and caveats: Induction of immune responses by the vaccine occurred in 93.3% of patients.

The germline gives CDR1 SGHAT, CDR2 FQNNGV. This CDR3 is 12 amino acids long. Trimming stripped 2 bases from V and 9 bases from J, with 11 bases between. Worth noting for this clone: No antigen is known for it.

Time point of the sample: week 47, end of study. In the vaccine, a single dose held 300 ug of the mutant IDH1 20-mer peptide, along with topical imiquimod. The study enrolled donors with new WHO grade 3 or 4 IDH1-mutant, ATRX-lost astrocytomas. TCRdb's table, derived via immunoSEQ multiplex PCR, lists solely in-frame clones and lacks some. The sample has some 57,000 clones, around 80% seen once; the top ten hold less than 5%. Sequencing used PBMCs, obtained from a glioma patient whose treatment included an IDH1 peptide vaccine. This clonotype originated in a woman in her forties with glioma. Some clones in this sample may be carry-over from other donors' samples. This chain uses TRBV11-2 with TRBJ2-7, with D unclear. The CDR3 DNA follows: TGTGCCAGCAGCTTACCTCTACGAGGGCAGTACTTC. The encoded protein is CASSLPLRGQYF.